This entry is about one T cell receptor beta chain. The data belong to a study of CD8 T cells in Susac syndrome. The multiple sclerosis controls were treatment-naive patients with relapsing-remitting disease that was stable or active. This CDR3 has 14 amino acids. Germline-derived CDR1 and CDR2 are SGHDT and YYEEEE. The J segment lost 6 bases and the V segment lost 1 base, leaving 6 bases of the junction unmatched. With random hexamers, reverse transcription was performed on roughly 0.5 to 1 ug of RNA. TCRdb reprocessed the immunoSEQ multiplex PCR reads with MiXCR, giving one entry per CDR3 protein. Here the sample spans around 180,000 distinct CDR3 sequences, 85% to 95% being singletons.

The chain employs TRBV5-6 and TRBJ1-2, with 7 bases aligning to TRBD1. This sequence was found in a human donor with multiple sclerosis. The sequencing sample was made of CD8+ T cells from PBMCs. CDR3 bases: TGTGCCAGCAGCTTGTGGCAGGGGGTGGATGGCTACACCTTC. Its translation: CASSLWQGVDGYTF.